This T cell receptor (beta chain) is drawn from a study of tumor-infiltrating lymphocytes in primary liver carcinoma. About the study: The tumors ranged from roughly 4 to 11 cm across and fell within stage T1-T3 N0M0. There were roughly 3.65 to 7.13 million productive TCRbeta reads per sample, a yield similar across tissue types.

Synthesis of TCR beta cDNA was carried out from around 540 ng total RNA with a constant-region primer. Slightly modified ARM-PCR served as the procedure for the TCR beta libraries. These libraries came from three rounds of nested multiplex PCR. The opening two PCR rounds, approximately 10 cycles each, paired TRBV1-TRBV30 forward primers with a C-beta reverse primer. MiXCR, run by TCRdb on the multiplex PCR reads, gives a single entry per CDR3 protein. The table records over 45,000 distinct CDR3 sequences, 55% to 75% of them present only once. Unsorted bulk tissue, roughly 20-32 mg of it, served as the source for co-extraction of RNA and DNA. Five separate regions of each tumor underwent sampling. About this clonotype itself: What it binds is unknown. At one of its ends the junction is not consistent with the germline gene, which may arise from a read error.

Study outcomes and limitations: Blood trailed tumors significantly in top-250-clone fraction (p = 0.039).

CDR3 length: 11 amino acids. CDR1 is MDHEN, CDR2 SYDVKM, per germline. The sample was liver tumor tissue from sampling region 5. Regarding subset: tumor region T5, tumor centre. This clonotype was obtained from a man aged 40-49 years with primary liver carcinoma and hepatitis B virus infection. The rearrangement joins TRBV28 to TRBJ2-7; D not resolved. CDR3 amino acids: CASSLGYEQHF. The CDR3 DNA reads TGTGCCAGCAGTTTGGGGTACGAGCAGCACTTC. Full variable domain (outside the CDR3, taken from reference TRBV28 and TRBJ2-7): DVKVTQSSRYLVKRTGEKVFLECVQDMDHENMFWYRQDPGLGLRLIYFSYDVKMKEKGDIPEGYSVSREKKERFSLILESASTNQTSMYLCASSLGYEQHFGPGTRLTVT.